These 21 T cell receptor beta chains were all obtained from the same sample, sequenced in a study of blood T cells in healthy people across ages. The second PCR ran about 7 to 12 cycles with a sample-barcoded 5' primer and J-beta primers. TCRdb ran MiXCR on the 5' RACE reads and lists one entry per CDR3 protein. The table lists 1.8 million or so distinct CDR3 sequences, about 39% of them singletons. Sequencing used blood. The source of these receptors is a human donor in good health.

The V call is TRBV5-1, the J call TRBJ2-1; D is unresolved. V lost 2 bases and J lost 5, with 11 bases in between. Germline CDR1 reads SGHRS; CDR2 reads YFSETQ. This CDR3 has 14 amino acids. DNA of the CDR3: TGCGCCAGCAGCTTATACACGGCCAACAATGAGCAGTTCTTC. The encoded protein is CASSLYTANNEQFF.

The genes are TRBV29-1 and TRBJ1-4; 8 nucleotides match TRBD1. Germline CDR1 and CDR2: SQVTM and ANQGSEA. The CDR3 spans 14 residues. V was pared by 5 bases and J by 6 bases, with 8 bases of the junction left unmatched. The DNA for the CDR3 is TGCAGCGTTCCGGACAGGGTATTGCATGAAAAACTGTTTTTT. It specifies CSVPDRVLHEKLFF.

As for this clonotype: A read error may produce the germline difference seen at one junction end. The rearrangement links TRBV6-2 or TRBV6-3 to TRBJ1-2, with 7 bases aligning to TRBD1. This CDR3 comprises 13 residues. Germline CDR1 reads MNHEY; CDR2 reads SVGEGT. CDR3 DNA sequence: TGTGCCAGCAGTTACGGCCAGGGGGATGGCCACACCTTC. Its translation: CASSYGQGDGHTF.

This clonotype was seen a few times. V and J are TRBV4-2 and TRBJ2-5; 9 nucleotides line up with TRBD2. Germline V lookup: CDR1 LGHNA, CDR2 YNFKEQ. V trimming: 0 bases; J trimming: 8 bases; junction bases outside the gene matches: 7. The CDR3 length is 15 residues. CDR3 nucleotide sequence: TGTGCCAGCAGCCAAGAAGCTAGCGGGACCCGAACCCAGTACTTC. It specifies CASSQEASGTRTQYF.

This clonotype was observed a few times. Here the CDR3 DNA reads TGTGCCAGCAGTTACTCGCCAACAGGGAACACTGAAGCTTTCTTT. Translation: CASSYSPTGNTEAFF. The chain couples TRBV6-5 to TRBJ1-1; D possibly corresponds to TRBD1 (5 bases). V was pared by 0 bases and J by 1 base, with 9 bases between. This CDR3 has 15 amino acids. Germline V gene sequence: CDR1 MNHEY, CDR2 SVGAGI.

This clonotype was seen a few times. The chain has TRBV7-2 and TRBJ2-1; TRBD2 matches at 10 bases. Germline CDR1 is SGHTA and CDR2 is FQGNSA. The CDR3 spans 16 residues. V lost 3 bases, J lost 6 bases, and 8 bases stayed unmatched. The CDR3 sequence: CASSFGLADTLNEQFF. The CDR3, as DNA: TGTGCCAGCAGCTTCGGACTAGCGGATACCCTCAATGAGCAGTTCTTC.

This chain joins TRBV7-6 and TRBJ1-3, with a possible D match to TRBD1 (5 bases). CDR1 is SGHVS and CDR2 is FNYEAQ in the germline V gene. The ends were cut back, 2 bases at V and 3 bases at J, with 14 bases in the middle. This CDR3 spans 16 amino acids. The CDR3 sequence is CASSLPGGARGNTIYF. The CDR3 DNA reads TGTGCCAGCAGCTTACCGGGAGGGGCGCGTGGAAACACCATATATTTT.

This chain uses TRBV7-9 with TRBJ2-1; the D is unclear. Per the germline V gene, CDR1 is SEHNR and CDR2 is FQNEAQ (reference sequence). Trimming removed 3 bases at V and 10 bases at J, with 4 bases between. This CDR3 is built from 10 residues. The CDR3 DNA follows: TGTGCCAGCAGCTTTGACGAGCAGTTCTTC. Translated, it gives CASSFDEQFF. Together with reference TRBV7-9 and TRBJ2-1, the CDR3 gives the full variable domain: DTGVSQNPRHKITKRGQNVTFRCDPISEHNRLYWYRQTLGQGPEFLTYFQNEAQLEKSRLLSDRFSAERPKGSFSTLEIQRTEQGDSAMYLCASSFDEQFFGPGTRLTVL.

Comments on this clonotype: A much larger clone sits a single nucleotide away, making a read error possible. V gene TRBV20-1 combines with J gene TRBJ2-7; 7 positions agree with TRBD1. V lost 4 bases, J lost 5 bases, and 5 bases stayed unmatched. The CDR3 length is 12 residues. Germline V lookup: CDR1 DFQATT, CDR2 SNEGSKA (reference sequence). The CDR3 is CSAKTDRDEQYF. The CDR3 bases are TGCAGTGCTAAGACTGACAGGGACGAGCAGTACTTC.

This clonotype was observed a few times. The junction departs from the called germline gene at one end, perhaps through a read error. This chain connects TRBV4-3 to TRBJ1-1; perhaps TRBD1 as D (5 bases). Per the germline V gene, CDR1 is LGHNA and CDR2 is YSLEER. The CDR3 consists of 13 residues. The CDR3 protein is CASSREGHSEAFF. The CDR3, as DNA: TGCGCCAGCAGCCGGGAAGGACACTCTGAGGCTTTCTTT.

This clonotype was found a few times. V is TRBV7-2 and J is TRBJ2-1; 9 nucleotides match TRBD1. CDR1 SGHTA and CDR2 FQGNSA come from the germline V gene. V lost 2 bases, J lost 5 bases, and 13 bases stayed unmatched. The CDR3 has 18 amino acids. CDR3 sequence (DNA): TGTGCCAGCAGCTTACGCATGCGGGACAGGGAACAAAACAATGAGCAGTTCTTC. This translates into CASSLRMRDREQNNEQFF.

V and J are TRBV20-1 and TRBJ2-2, with TRBD1 matching over 7 bases. V dropped 4 bases and J dropped 6; count of bases not matched to a gene: 8. The CDR3 length is 14 residues. Germline-derived CDR1 and CDR2 are DFQATT and SNEGSKA (reference sequence). Here the CDR3 reads CSATRQGVAGELFF. In DNA, the CDR3 is TGCAGTGCTACCAGACAGGGAGTAGCCGGGGAGCTGTTTTTT.

The rearrangement joins TRBV7-2 to TRBJ2-5, with 10 bases fitting TRBD2. The germline V gene encodes CDR1 SGHTA and CDR2 FQGNSA. V lost 3 bases, J lost 5 bases, and 6 bases stayed unmatched. CDR3 length: 15 residues. CDR3: CASSFQRGGVETQYF. In DNA form, the CDR3 reads TGTGCCAGCAGCTTCCAGCGGGGGGGCGTGGAGACCCAGTACTTC.

This clonotype was found a few times. The chain recombines TRBV5-1 with TRBJ2-7; no clear D. V was trimmed by 0 bases and J by 3 bases, leaving 10 bases between them. The germline V gene has CDR1 SGHRS and CDR2 YFSETQ. This CDR3 spans 14 amino acids. The CDR3 nucleotides are TGCGCCAGCAGCTTGGACGGATATGACTACGAGCAGTACTTC. This encodes CASSLDGYDYEQYF.

This clonotype was found once. The chain links TRBV6-2 or TRBV6-3 to TRBJ1-5; D not resolved. CDR3 size: 14 residues. V lost 8 bases to trimming and J lost 0 bases, with 11 bases between them. From germline, CDR1 is MNHEY and CDR2 SVGEGT. CDR3 in amino acids: CASRDGNSNQPQHF. The CDR3 nucleotides are TGTGCCAGCCGCGACGGAAATAGCAATCAGCCCCAGCATTTT.

The chain is built from TRBV3-1 and TRBJ2-5; D gene unclear. The J call could be wrong; TRBJ2-7 is a better fit for the DNA end. Germline CDR1 is LGHDT and CDR2 is YNNKEL (reference sequence). CDR3 size: 13 residues. The CDR3 loop reads CASSQDWVPEQYF. The CDR3 DNA reads as TGTGCCAGCAGCCAAGATTGGGTCCCCGAGCAGTACTTC.

V gene TRBV12-3 or TRBV12-4 combines with J gene TRBJ1-1, with no clear D. The CDR3 length is 14 residues. The V end lost 6 bases, the J end lost 1 base, and 12 bases lay between the germline ends. Here the CDR3 reads CASSDRRQNTEAFF. The CDR3 DNA reads TGTGCCAGCAGCGACCGCCGACAGAACACTGAAGCTTTCTTT.

This chain joins TRBV4-1 and TRBJ1-5, with D uncertain. This CDR3 is 15 amino acids long. V dropped 0 bases and J dropped 6 bases, with 12 bases sitting between them. Germline values: CDR1 MGHRA, CDR2 YSYEKL. The CDR3 DNA follows: TGCGCCAGCAGCCAAGATTCCCGACGCGGTCAGCCCCAGCATTTT. Amino acid sequence: CASSQDSRRGQPQHF.

Only a few counts were recorded for this clonotype. This chain links TRBV20-1 with TRBJ1-1, with 8 bases aligning to TRBD1. Germline V gives CDR1 DFQATT, CDR2 SNEGSKA (reference sequence). The CDR3 is 12 residues long. Losses at the gene ends were 6 bases for V and 3 bases for J; bases not matched to a gene: 3. The DNA of the CDR3 is TGCAGTGCCTACAGGGGGGACACTGAAGCTTTCTTT. This translates into CSAYRGDTEAFF.

The table lists this clonotype with many counts. The rearrangement links TRBV11-2 to TRBJ2-5; 11 bases map to TRBD2. V gave up 5 bases and J gave up 7 bases; unmatched junction bases: 6. The CDR3 sequence is 14 residues long. From germline, CDR1 is SGHAT and CDR2 FQNNGV. The CDR3 nucleotides read TGTGCCAGCAGCGCTGGGACTAGCGGAGCGACCCAGTACTTC. It specifies CASSAGTSGATQYF. Filled out from reference TRBV11-2 and TRBJ2-5, the complete variable domain reads EAGVAQSPRYKIIEKRQSVAFWCNPISGHATLYWYQQILGQGPKLLIQFQNNGVVDDSQLPKDRFSAERLKGVDSTLKIQPAKLEDSAVYLCASSAGTSGATQYFGPGTRLLVL.

This clonotype came up many times. This rearrangement joins TRBV4-3 to TRBJ1-2, with unresolved D. CDR3 length: 16 residues. V was pared by 2 bases and J by 2 bases, with 15 bases between. Germline V gene sequence: CDR1 LGHNA, CDR2 YSLEER. The CDR3 nucleotides are TGCGCCAGCAGCCAAATTGTACGGACCCCCAACTATGGCTACACCTTC. Translation gives CASSQIVRTPNYGYTF.